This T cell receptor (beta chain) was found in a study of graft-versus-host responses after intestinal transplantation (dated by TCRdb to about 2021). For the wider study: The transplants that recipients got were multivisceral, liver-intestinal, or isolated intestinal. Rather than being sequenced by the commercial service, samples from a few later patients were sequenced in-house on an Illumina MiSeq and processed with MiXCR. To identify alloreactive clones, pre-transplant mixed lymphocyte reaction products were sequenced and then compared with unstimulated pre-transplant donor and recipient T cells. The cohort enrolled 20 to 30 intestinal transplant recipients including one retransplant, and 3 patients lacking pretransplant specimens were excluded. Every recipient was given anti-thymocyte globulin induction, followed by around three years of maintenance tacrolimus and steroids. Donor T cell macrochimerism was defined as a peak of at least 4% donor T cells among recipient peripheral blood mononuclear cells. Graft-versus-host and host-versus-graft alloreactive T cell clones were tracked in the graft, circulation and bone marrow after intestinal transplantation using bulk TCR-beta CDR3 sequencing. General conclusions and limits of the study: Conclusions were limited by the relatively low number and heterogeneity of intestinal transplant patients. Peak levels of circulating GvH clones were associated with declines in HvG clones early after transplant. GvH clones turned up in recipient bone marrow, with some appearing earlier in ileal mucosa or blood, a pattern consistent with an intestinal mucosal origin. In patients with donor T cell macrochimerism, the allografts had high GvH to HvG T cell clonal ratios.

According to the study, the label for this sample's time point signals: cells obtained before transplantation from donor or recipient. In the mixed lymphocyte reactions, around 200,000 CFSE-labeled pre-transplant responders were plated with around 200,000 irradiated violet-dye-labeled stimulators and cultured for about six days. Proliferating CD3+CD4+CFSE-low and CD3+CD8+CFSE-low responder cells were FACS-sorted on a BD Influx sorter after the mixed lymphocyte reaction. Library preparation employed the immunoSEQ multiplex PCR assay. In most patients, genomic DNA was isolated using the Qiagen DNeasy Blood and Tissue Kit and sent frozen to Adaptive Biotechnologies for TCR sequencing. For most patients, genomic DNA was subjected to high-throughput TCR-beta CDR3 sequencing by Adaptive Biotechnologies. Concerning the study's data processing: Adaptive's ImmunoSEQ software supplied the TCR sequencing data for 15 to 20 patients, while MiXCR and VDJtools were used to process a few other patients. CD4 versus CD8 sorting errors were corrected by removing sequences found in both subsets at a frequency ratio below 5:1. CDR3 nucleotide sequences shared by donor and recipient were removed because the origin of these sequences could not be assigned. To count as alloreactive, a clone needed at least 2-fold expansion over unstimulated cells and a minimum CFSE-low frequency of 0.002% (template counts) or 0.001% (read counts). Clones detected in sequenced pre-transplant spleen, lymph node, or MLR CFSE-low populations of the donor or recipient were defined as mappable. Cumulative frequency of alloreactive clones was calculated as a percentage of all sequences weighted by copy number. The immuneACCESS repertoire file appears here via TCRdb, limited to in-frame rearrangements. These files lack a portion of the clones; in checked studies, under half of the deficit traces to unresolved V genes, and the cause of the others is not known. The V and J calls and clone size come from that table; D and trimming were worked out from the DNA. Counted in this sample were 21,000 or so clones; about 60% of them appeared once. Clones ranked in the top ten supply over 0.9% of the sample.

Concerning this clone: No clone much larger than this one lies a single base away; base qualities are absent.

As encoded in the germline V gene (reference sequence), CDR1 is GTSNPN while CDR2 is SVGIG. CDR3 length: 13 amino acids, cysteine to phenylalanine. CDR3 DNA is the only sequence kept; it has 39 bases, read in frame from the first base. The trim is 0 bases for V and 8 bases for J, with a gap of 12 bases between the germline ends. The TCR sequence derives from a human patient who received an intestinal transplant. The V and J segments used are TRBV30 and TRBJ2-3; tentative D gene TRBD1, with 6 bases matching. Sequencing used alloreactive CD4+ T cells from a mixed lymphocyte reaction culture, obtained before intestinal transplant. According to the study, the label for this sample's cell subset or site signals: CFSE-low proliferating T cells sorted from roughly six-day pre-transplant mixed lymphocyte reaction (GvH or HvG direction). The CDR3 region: CAWSVQGSGTQYF. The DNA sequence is TGTGCCTGGAGTGTGCAGGGGTCAGGTACGCAGTATTTT.